These 19 T cell receptor beta chains originate from one sample sequenced in a study of T cell changes during pregnancy in multiple sclerosis. The repertoire was sequenced with immunoSEQ multiplex PCR; TCRdb's copy has only in-frame clones and lacks some. The data contain approximately 41,000 clones, about 94% of them singletons. Sequenced material: CD8+ T cells from peripheral blood mononuclear cells, taken in the third trimester of pregnancy. The receptors stem from a female donor with multiple sclerosis, enrolled in a pregnancy study.

The chain has TRBV28 and TRBJ2-3; D remains unclear. Trimming removed 5 bases from V and 1 base from J, with 7 bases in between. CDR3 size: 13 residues. In germline, CDR1 is MDHEN, CDR2 SYDVKM. CDR3 DNA: TGTGCCAGCAGTGGGCAGGGCACAGATACGCAGTATTTT. Translation: CASSGQGTDTQYF. The whole variable domain, filled in from reference TRBV28 and TRBJ2-3, reads DVKVTQSSRYLVKRTGEKVFLECVQDMDHENMFWYRQDPGLGLRLIYFSYDVKMKEKGDIPEGYSVSREKKERFSLILESASTNQTSMYLCASSGQGTDTQYFGPGTRLTVL.

The chain couples TRBV7-9 to TRBJ1-1, with a tentative D call TRBD1 (5 bases). V dropped 8 bases and J dropped 5 bases, with 15 bases sitting between them. Germline V CDR1 and CDR2: SEHNR, FQNEAQ (reference sequence). The CDR3 spans 13 residues. The CDR3: CASRGMTRTEAFF. In nucleotides, the CDR3 is TGTGCCAGCCGGGGGATGACACGAACTGAAGCTTTCTTT.

The V gene is TRBV7-9, the J gene TRBJ1-4; D remains unclear. The V and J ends lost 1 base and 8 bases respectively, with 5 bases between them. The CDR3 loop spans 12 amino acids. The germline V gene has CDR1 SEHNR and CDR2 FQNEAQ (reference sequence). CDR3 sequence reads: CASSLGGEKLFF. Written as DNA, the CDR3 is TGTGCCAGCAGCTTAGGCGGGGAAAAACTGTTTTTT.

The J gene is TRBJ2-6, the V gene TRBV29-1, with unresolved D. V dropped 4 bases and J dropped 0 bases, with 7 bases sitting between them. Germline CDR1 reads SQVTM; CDR2 reads ANQGSEA. The CDR3 consists of 14 residues. The CDR3: CSVGAPSGANVLTF. As DNA, the CDR3 is TGCAGCGTTGGGGCCCCCTCTGGGGCCAACGTCCTGACTTTC. Drawing the rest from reference TRBV29-1 and TRBJ2-6, the complete variable domain is SAVISQKPSRDICQRGTSLTIQCQVDSQVTMMFWYRQQPGQSLTLIATANQGSEATYESGFVIDKFPISRPNLTFSTLTVSNMSPEDSSIYLCSVGAPSGANVLTFGAGSRLTVL.

The V gene is TRBV11-3, the J gene TRBJ2-1; 9 nucleotides agree with TRBD1. V lost 5 bases to trimming and J lost 5 bases; unmatched junction nucleotides: 7. The CDR3 totals 15 residues. The germline V gene encodes CDR1 SGHNT and CDR2 YENEEA. CDR3: CASSPGTGRNNEQFF. The CDR3 nucleotides are TGTGCCAGCAGCCCCGGGACAGGGAGGAACAATGAGCAGTTCTTC.

Only one count was recorded for this clone. The chain couples TRBV9 to TRBJ2-1; TRBD2 matches 14 bases. Germline V gene lookup returns CDR1 SGDLS and CDR2 YYNGEE. V dropped 3 bases and J dropped 10; count of bases not matched to a gene: 6. The CDR3 has 15 amino acids. CDR3 bases: TGTGCCAGCAGCGAGGGACTAGCGGGGGTTGGGGAGCAGTTCTTC. It yields the protein CASSEGLAGVGEQFF.

This clone was observed a single time. The chain couples TRBV11-2 to TRBJ2-7; 12 nucleotides match TRBD2. Per germline, CDR1 SGHAT and CDR2 FQNNGV. J gave up 3 bases and V 5 bases, and 5 bases lay outside the gene matches. This CDR3 is 15 amino acids long. The CDR3: CASSPRLAGDYEQYF. CDR3 coding DNA: TGTGCCAGCAGCCCGAGACTAGCGGGAGACTACGAGCAGTACTTC.

The V call is TRBV9, the J call TRBJ1-4, with D perhaps matching TRBD1 (6 bases). This CDR3 is 14 amino acids long. Germline CDR1 and CDR2: SGDLS and YYNGEE. The V and J ends lost 4 bases and 11 bases respectively, with 18 bases between them. CDR3 DNA sequence: TGTGCCAGCAGCCCGGGTGGGGGGGGCGGGAAACTGTTTTTT. Residues: CASSPGGGGGKLFF.

The rearrangement uses TRBV21-1 and TRBJ2-7; the table's D call, TRBD2, was not checked against the DNA. TRBV21-1 is designated a pseudogene. This CDR3 is built from 15 residues. CDR3 sequence: CASSPTAATMREQYF. DNA for the CDR3: TGTGCCAGCAGCCCCACAGCGGCAACTATGAGGGAGCAGTACTTC.

This chain connects TRBV27 to TRBJ2-7; the D gene is possibly TRBD1 (6 bases). The length of the CDR3 is 13 residues. V lost 6 bases and J 0 bases, leaving 9 bases between the germline ends. Germline V gene lookup returns CDR1 MNHEY and CDR2 SMNVEV (reference sequence). The CDR3 DNA reads as TGTGCCAGCAGGGACAGCGTCTCCTACGAGCAGTACTTC. It translates to CASRDSVSYEQYF.

As concerns this clone: Mismatch with germline at one junction end may stem from a read error. The rearrangement joins TRBV7-7 to TRBJ2-3, with 14 bases aligning to TRBD2. The CDR3 loop spans 19 amino acids. Germline-derived CDR1 and CDR2 are SSHAT and FNYEAQ (reference sequence). The CDR3 coding sequence is TGTGCTAGCAGCCAGGGACTAGCGGGAGCCGCGGGGAATAGAGATACGCAGTATTTT. This codes for CASSQGLAGAAGNRDTQYF.

The CDR3 DNA reads as TGTGCCAGCAGGACTCCCGACCACGAGCAGTACTTC. Translation: CASRTPDHEQYF. The chain has TRBV28 and TRBJ2-7; D gene unclear. V lost 6 bases to trimming and J lost 5 bases, with 11 bases between them. The CDR3 totals 12 residues. The V gene's germline CDR1 is MDHEN and CDR2 SYDVKM.

This rearrangement joins TRBV11-1 to TRBJ2-7; weak D call: TRBD2 (6 bases). The germline V gene has CDR1 SGHAT and CDR2 FQDESV (reference sequence). Trimming left V 4 bases short and J 7 bases short, with 11 bases between. The CDR3 runs 12 residues. CDR3 sequence reads: CASSYGGSEQYF. The CDR3 DNA is TGTGCCAGCAGCTACGGGGGTTCGGAGCAGTACTTC.

Only one count was recorded for this clone. V and J are TRBV7-8 and TRBJ2-1, with D maybe TRBD1 (5 bases). Germline V CDR1 and CDR2: SGHVS, FQNEAQ. Trimming left V 3 bases short and J 8 bases short, with 11 bases between. The CDR3 covers 13 residues. The CDR3 is CASSFMIRDEQFF. In DNA, the CDR3 is TGTGCCAGCAGCTTCATGATCAGGGATGAGCAGTTCTTC.

The chain recombines TRBV5-5 with TRBJ2-7; 14 positions match TRBD2. Trimming took 0 bases from V and 6 from J; bases not matched to a gene: 5. Germline CDR1 is SGHKS and CDR2 is YYEKEE (reference sequence). The CDR3 is 16 amino acids. The CDR3 nucleotides are TGTGCCAGCAGCTTGGGACTAGCGGGAGGGCCGGCCGAGCAGTACTTC. Residues: CASSLGLAGGPAEQYF.

In this sample, this clone turned up once. The chain has TRBV5-4 and TRBJ2-3; D may be TRBD2 (6 bases). V gave up 4 bases and J gave up 3 bases, with 15 bases separating them. The CDR3 sequence is 15 residues long. Germline CDR1 and CDR2: SGHNT and YYREEE (reference sequence). The CDR3 DNA reads as TGTGCCAGCAGCCACGCCGGGAGTTCGACAGATACGCAGTATTTT. Residues: CASSHAGSSTDTQYF.

This chain links TRBV7-4 with TRBJ1-5; D is undetermined. The CDR3 runs to 17 residues. Between the trimmed V and J ends, which lost 5 bases and 9 bases, there was a span of 26 bases. The germline gives CDR1 SGHVT, CDR2 SQSDAQ. CDR3 loop: CASSAYEQDTPPRPQHF. CDR3 nucleotide sequence: TGTGCCAGCAGCGCCTACGAACAAGACACGCCACCCCGGCCCCAGCATTTT.

The V and J genes are TRBV19 and TRBJ1-5; no definite D call. Deletions cut 1 base from V and 9 bases from J, with 19 bases between. This CDR3 spans 16 amino acids. The germline gives CDR1 LNHDA, CDR2 SQIVND (reference sequence). The CDR3 here is CASSIGGRAFDRPQHF. CDR3 nucleotide sequence: TGTGCCAGTAGTATAGGCGGCCGCGCCTTCGATCGGCCCCAGCATTTT. Full variable domain (outside the CDR3, taken from reference TRBV19 and TRBJ1-5): DGGITQSPKYLFRKEGQNVTLSCEQNLNHDAMYWYRQDPGQGLRLIYYSQIVNDFQKGDIAEGYSVSREKKESFPLTVTSAQKNPTAFYLCASSIGGRAFDRPQHFGDGTRLSIL.

The gene calls are TRBV7-9 and TRBJ2-2, with 11 bases lining up with TRBD2. The CDR3 is 16 amino acids. The germline gives CDR1 SEHNR, CDR2 FQNEAQ (reference sequence). The junction had 8 bases not matched to a gene; V was cut back by 5 bases and J by 6 bases. The CDR3 reads CASSVSSGRQAGELFF. For the CDR3, the DNA is TGTGCCAGCAGCGTGTCTAGCGGGAGGCAGGCCGGGGAGCTGTTTTTT.